This TCR beta chain was recorded in a study of T cells in Graves' hyperthyroidism and ophthalmopathy (dated by TCRdb to about 2019). In the study overall: Peripheral blood samples were taken at the time of initial diagnosis, prior to any treatment. After sampling, hyperthyroidism patients received methimazole starting at 30 mg daily, and ophthalmopathy patients received high-dose intravenous methylprednisolone. A discovery cohort of about a hundred patients, about 43 with Graves' ophthalmopathy and under 60 with stable Graves' hyperthyroidism, was used to find distinguishing TCR V-J signatures. In several Graves' hyperthyroidism patients, the study also compared T-cell repertoires from thyroid tissue with T-cell repertoires from blood. The 75 to 100 discovery patients were divided at random into training and test sets in a 7:3 ratio. TCR Vbeta CDR3 sequencing of approximately 140 peripheral blood samples (over 40 ophthalmopathy, under 80 hyperthyroidism and some 17 progressor patients) is reported in the paper. An independent validation cohort of some 18 hyperthyroidism patients and 17 patients who later progressed to ophthalmopathy tested prospective prediction of ophthalmopathy. The paper's findings and limits, for the study overall: A 13 V-J signature model separated ophthalmopathy from stable hyperthyroidism, with approximately 87% sensitivity and 81.08% specificity in cross-validation and 80%/75% in testing. Blood samples also contained most of the expanded thyroid clonotypes (frequency above 0.001), which suggests that blood repertoires may reflect thyroid immune responses. Sample size was not statistically predetermined, and blinding of investigators to group allocation was not performed. In validation, progression to ophthalmopathy was predicted by the model with 70.59% sensitivity and roughly 76% specificity, a median of roughly 6.4 months before onset.

V is cut by 4 bases and J by 2 bases, and the space between the germline ends is 12 bases. The germline V gene (reference sequence) provides CDR1 LNHDA and CDR2 SQIVND. The CDR3 runs 14 amino acids, cysteine and phenylalanine included. Here the CDR3 DNA is all that survives: 42 bases in frame from base 1. The TCR beta CDR3 regions were amplified from RNA transcripts. A first-round RT-PCR of the TCR CDR3 used the HTBI primer set with the Qiagen OneStep RT-PCR kit. The libraries were constructed in a second round of multiplex PCR and then size-selected and purified. Paired-end sequencing of the libraries was performed with 100 bp reads on an Illumina HiSeq2000. In the paper's pipeline: Raw data were processed with SOAPnuke, discarding reads with adapters, uncalled bases, mean Phred below 15, or no exact constant-primer or identifier match. COPE v1.2.5 was used to merge the high-quality paired reads, and each unique nucleotide sequence was defined as a clonotype. MiTCR v1.1 was used to align clonotypes to the IMGT TRBV, TRBD and TRBJ reference segments. The analysis was restricted to V-J combinations with a frequency above 0.0001, which together covered 99% to 99.2% of the repertoires. The TCS score was defined as the ratio of F50 (clonal expansion) to E x V (chaos), calculated using BLOSUM62-based TCRdist between CDR3 peptides within each V-J. Welch's t-statistics and random forest reduced around 510 V-J features to roughly 13, which were used in a naive Bayes classifier (R e1071). TCRdb redid the processing of the public reads, applying fastp at Q25 and MiXCR, and retained in-frame beta chains. Every distinct CDR3 protein forms one entry, paired with its most common genes and DNA. The authors' filters were not applied to this entry. Across this sample there are around 450,000 distinct CDR3 sequences, with 15% to 18% seen only once. The ten largest make up roughly 7.4% of the sample.

This clonotype was seen more than once but under ten times. Its antigen is still unknown. No base quality information exists; no much larger clone differs at one position. A patient counted as having stable Graves' hyperthyroidism if no progression to ophthalmopathy occurred over 18 months of follow-up. Hyperthyroidism patients were newly diagnosed, had a disease duration of under 2 months, and were aged 18 to 65 years. The study excluded patients with uncontrolled infections, other autoimmune diseases, pregnancy or lactation. Diagnoses were based on clinical symptoms, serum thyroxine and TRAb, thyroid ultrasound and orbital computed tomography. PBMCs were separated from under 12 ml of fresh peripheral blood using Ficoll-Paque density gradient centrifugation. Total RNA was extracted with Trizol reagent, and quality was checked on an Agilent 2100 Bioanalyzer.

In this chain, TRBV19 is recombined with TRBJ2-7; the D gene may be TRBD1 or TRBD2, since each aligns over 5 bases. Specimen: blood. This TCR derives from a woman between 18 and 29 years old with Graves' hyperthyroidism. The CDR3 amino acid sequence is: CASSSTGGTYEQYF. The nucleotide sequence reads as follows: TGTGCCAGTAGTAGTACAGGAGGAACCTACGAGCAGTACTTC.